This T cell receptor (beta chain) was documented in a study of T cell responses to AZD1222 COVID-19 vaccine. Points from the study as a whole: Nearly half of the spike-specific TCRs reportedly recognize variant regions that carry no mutations. Seropositive at baseline were only a handful of AZD1222 recipients. Spike-specific TCR breadth rose after two AZD1222 doses, and depth rose as well.

Data came from immunoSEQ multiplex PCR; TCRdb stores just in-frame clones and leaves some out. This sample has approximately 60,000 clones, with approximately 86% found just once. The CDR3 runs to 14 residues. The V gene's germline CDR1 is SQVTM and CDR2 ANQGSEA. Trimming took off 7 bases at V and 7 bases at J, with 19 bases between the two ends. A note on this clone: What it recognizes is unknown.

Sample: peripheral blood, taken 28 days after the second AZD1222 dose. V is TRBV29-1 and J is TRBJ2-2; possible D gene TRBD2, 6 bases. This sequence originates from an adult who received the AZD1222 COVID-19 vaccine. The CDR3 reads CSGGDRAVLGELFF. The DNA for the CDR3 is TGCAGCGGGGGGGACCGCGCCGTCCTCGGGGAGCTGTTTTTT.